This passage covers 23 T cell receptor beta chains from one sample sequenced in a study of blood T cells in healthy people across ages. Primed by a sample-barcoded 5' primer and a J-beta primer mix, a second PCR proceeded for roughly 7 to 12 cycles. TCRdb recomputed calls from the 5' RACE reads with MiXCR, one row per CDR3 protein. Of roughly 500,000 distinct CDR3 sequences listed, less than 25% were seen once; the top ten hold around 10%. These same records also appear under a second study, on T cells of mothers and their children.

The sample taken for sequencing was blood. The receptor set was obtained from a boy between 10 and 17 years old in good health.

This clonotype was counted a few times. The CDR3 DNA reads as TGTGCCAGTAGTATGACACCCGGCTACGAGCAGTACTTC. Protein product: CASSMTPGYEQYF. The gene calls are TRBV19 and TRBJ2-7; D unclear. The germline V gene has CDR1 LNHDA and CDR2 SQIVND (reference sequence). Trimming stripped 3 bases from V and 3 bases from J, with 9 bases between. The CDR3 is 13 residues long. The full variable domain, with the rest looked up from reference TRBV19 and TRBJ2-7, is DGGITQSPKYLFRKEGQNVTLSCEQNLNHDAMYWYRQDPGQGLRLIYYSQIVNDFQKGDIAEGYSVSREKKESFPLTVTSAQKNPTAFYLCASSMTPGYEQYFGPGTRLTVT.

The genes are TRBV12-3 or TRBV12-4 and TRBJ1-5; 7 nucleotides agree with TRBD1. This CDR3 contains 22 residues. V dropped 6 bases and J dropped 1; count of bases not matched to a gene: 27. CDR3 in DNA: TGTGCCAGCAGCCCCACCGCCAACAGGGGAATAGTACGAGGAGGAAGCAATCAGCCCCAGCATTTT. As protein: CASSPTANRGIVRGGSNQPQHF.

Only a few counts were recorded for this clonotype. The gene calls are TRBV11-2 and TRBJ2-1, with TRBD2 matching over 8 bases. CDR3 length equals 19 residues. Germline V gene lookup returns CDR1 SGHAT and CDR2 FQNNGV. J lost 0 bases, V lost 5 bases, and 15 bases had no gene match. DNA for the CDR3: TGTGCCAGCAGCCAAGATACCGGACTAGCACTGAGCTCCTACAATGAGCAGTTCTTC. Its translation: CASSQDTGLALSSYNEQFF.

The gene calls are TRBV27 and TRBJ2-1; no firm D call. V gave up 5 bases and J gave up 3 bases, with 11 bases separating them. CDR3 size: 14 residues. CDR1 and CDR2 (germline): MNHEY, SMNVEV (reference sequence). CDR3 nucleotide sequence: TGTGCCAGCAGTGTCAATATGGGCTACAATGAGCAGTTCTTC. This codes for CASSVNMGYNEQFF.

This clonotype was detected a few times. The chain couples TRBV29-1 to TRBJ1-2; a weak D match, TRBD1 (6 bases). V lost 8 bases and J lost 1, with 20 bases in between. CDR1 is SQVTM, CDR2 ANQGSEA, per germline. The CDR3 is made up of 15 amino acids. The CDR3 is CSIMPGAYINYGYTF. The CDR3 bases are TGCAGCATTATGCCAGGGGCTTATATTAACTATGGCTACACCTTC.

The chain couples TRBV5-1 to TRBJ2-1; D not certain. This CDR3 spans 14 amino acids. Germline V lookup: CDR1 SGHRS, CDR2 YFSETQ. Deletions cut 0 bases from V and 4 bases from J, with 8 bases between. CDR3 sequence: CASSLEGFYNEQFF. CDR3 nucleotides: TGCGCCAGCAGCTTGGAGGGTTTTTACAATGAGCAGTTCTTC.

This chain links TRBV27 with TRBJ2-5; the match to TRBD1 covers 9 bases. The J call is in doubt because the DNA end fits TRBJ2-7 better. Germline loops: CDR1 MNHEY, CDR2 SMNVEV (reference sequence). CDR3 length: 17 amino acids. The CDR3 reads CASSLEGTGSLSYEQYF. Written as DNA, the CDR3 is TGTGCCAGCAGTTTGGAAGGGACAGGGTCCCTCTCCTACGAGCAGTACTTC.

The table lists this clonotype with a few counts. The rearrangement joins TRBV28 to TRBJ2-7; 10 positions match TRBD1. V lost 3 bases to trimming and J lost 4 bases; unmatched junction nucleotides: 6. CDR1 is MDHEN, CDR2 SYDVKM, per germline. The CDR3 consists of 15 residues. This chain's CDR3 is CASSFYGTGEYEQYF. The DNA of the CDR3 is TGTGCCAGCAGTTTTTACGGGACAGGGGAATACGAGCAGTACTTC.

This clonotype appeared a few times. V and J are TRBV15 and TRBJ2-1, with 13 bases identical to TRBD2. Germline V gene sequence: CDR1 LNHNV, CDR2 YYDKDF (reference sequence). The CDR3 is 16 residues long. After removal of 4 bases from V and 6 bases from J, the junction contained 6 bases not matched to a gene. The CDR3 spells CATSNGLAGVFNEQFF. The CDR3 DNA reads TGTGCCACCAGCAATGGACTAGCGGGAGTTTTCAATGAGCAGTTCTTC.

The J gene is TRBJ1-1, the V gene TRBV20-1, with a weak D call TRBD1 (5 bases). Germline CDR1 is DFQATT and CDR2 is SNEGSKA (reference sequence). Trimming removed 3 bases from V and 1 base from J, with 12 bases in between. The CDR3 runs 14 residues. CDR3 sequence: CSAREGEGNTEAFF. DNA of the CDR3: TGCAGTGCTAGGGAAGGGGAAGGGAACACTGAAGCTTTCTTT.

The chain employs TRBV20-1 and TRBJ2-7; TRBD2 aligns across 12 bases. Matching the DNA end better, TRBJ2-5 makes the J call doubtful. The germline V gene encodes CDR1 DFQATT and CDR2 SNEGSKA (reference sequence). There are 15 residues in the CDR3. CDR3 protein: CSARDTGLAGETQYF. As DNA, the CDR3 is TGCAGTGCTAGAGATACGGGACTAGCGGGAGAGACCCAGTACTTC.

This clonotype was found a few times. The chain joins TRBV7-2 to TRBJ2-4; D perhaps matches TRBD2 (6 bases). V was shortened by 2 bases and J by 5 bases, with 10 bases between the two germline ends. CDR1 and CDR2 from the germline V gene are SGHTA and FQGNSA. This CDR3 region has 14 residues. The CDR3 region has the DNA TGTGCCAGCAGCTTACCGGGAGACCAAAACATTCAGTACTTC. Protein product: CASSLPGDQNIQYF.

The V gene is TRBV27, the J gene TRBJ2-1; 10 bases match TRBD1. The CDR3 contains 15 residues. Germline V lookup: CDR1 MNHEY, CDR2 SMNVEV (reference sequence). The V and J ends lost 5 bases and 8 bases, in that order; junction bases with no gene match: 9. The CDR3 region is CASSQTGTGVHEQFF. The CDR3 region has the DNA TGTGCCAGCAGTCAGACCGGGACAGGGGTACATGAGCAGTTCTTC.

This clonotype appeared a few times. The chain joins TRBV28 to TRBJ1-1, with 8 nucleotides matching TRBD1. V lost 5 bases and J lost 2; bases outside the gene matches: 7. From germline, CDR1 is MDHEN and CDR2 SYDVKM. The CDR3 has 15 residues. The CDR3 coding sequence is TGTGCCAGCAGTCCATACACAGGGGGAAACACTGAAGCTTTCTTT. The encoded protein is CASSPYTGGNTEAFF.

This clonotype appeared a few times. This chain connects TRBV19 to TRBJ1-1; 9 bases map to TRBD1. V gave up 7 bases and J gave up 4 bases; unmatched junction bases: 1. In germline, CDR1 is LNHDA, CDR2 SQIVND (reference sequence). There are 12 residues in the CDR3. The CDR3 spells CASTTGGTEAFF. The CDR3 bases are TGTGCCAGTACGACAGGGGGCACTGAAGCTTTCTTT. The complete variable domain, with remaining parts taken from reference TRBV19 and TRBJ1-1, reads DGGITQSPKYLFRKEGQNVTLSCEQNLNHDAMYWYRQDPGQGLRLIYYSQIVNDFQKGDIAEGYSVSREKKESFPLTVTSAQKNPTAFYLCASTTGGTEAFFGQGTRLTVV.

This clonotype occurred a few times. The chain links TRBV4-3 to TRBJ1-1; D is perhaps TRBD1 (6 bases). Germline-derived CDR1 and CDR2 are LGHNA and YSLEER. The ends were cut back, 1 base at V and 1 base at J, with 10 bases in the middle. The CDR3 sequence is 15 residues long. The DNA for the CDR3 is TGCGCCAGCAGCCAAGTAGGGACAAGGAACACTGAAGCTTTCTTT. Amino acid sequence: CASSQVGTRNTEAFF.

The chain carries TRBV12-3 or TRBV12-4 and TRBJ2-3; TRBD2 aligns across 10 bases. V trimming: 6 bases; J trimming: 1 base; junction bases outside the gene matches: 13. The CDR3 is 18 residues long. The DNA for the CDR3 is TGTGCCAGCAGCCGGACTAGCGGCGCGAGTGGTCGCACAGATACGCAGTATTTT. This translates into CASSRTSGASGRTDTQYF.

CDR3 amino acids: CASRRTQADIQYF. The DNA for the CDR3 is TGTGCCAGCAGGCGGACCCAGGCAGACATTCAGTACTTC. V is TRBV12-3 or TRBV12-4 and J is TRBJ2-4; D gene ambiguous. This CDR3 comprises 13 residues. The germline V and J ends were trimmed by 6 bases and 8 bases, with 14 bases remaining between them.

V and J are TRBV28 and TRBJ2-5, with TRBD2 matching over 9 bases. The CDR3 spans 14 residues. Unmatched junction bases numbered 4, after V lost 7 bases and J lost 1 base. In germline, CDR1 is MDHEN, CDR2 SYDVKM. DNA for the CDR3: TGTGCCAGCATGGCTAGCGGGACCCAAGAGACCCAGTACTTC. Translation: CASMASGTQETQYF.

The chain employs TRBV4-2 and TRBJ2-7, with D tentatively TRBD1 or TRBD2 (5 bases each). CDR1 and CDR2 (germline): LGHNA, YNFKEQ. Trimming pared 5 bases from V and 0 bases from J, leaving 17 bases between. The CDR3 loop spans 16 amino acids. The CDR3 loop reads CASSWPRAGSSYEQYF. Written as DNA, the CDR3 is TGTGCCAGCAGCTGGCCCAGGGCGGGTAGCTCCTACGAGCAGTACTTC.

This clonotype was seen more than once but under ten times. This chain joins TRBV3-1 and TRBJ1-1; D possibly corresponds to TRBD1 (5 bases). Germline CDR1 reads LGHDT; CDR2 reads YNNKEL (reference sequence). Trimming took off 4 bases at V and 1 base at J, with 13 bases between the two ends. This CDR3 spans 15 amino acids. Here the CDR3 DNA reads TGTGCCAGCAGCCCCGGGACGGGGACGAACACTGAAGCTTTCTTT. Protein sequence: CASSPGTGTNTEAFF.

This clonotype was recorded many times. The rearrangement joins TRBV18 to TRBJ2-5, with D maybe TRBD1 (6 bases). The germline V gene encodes CDR1 KGHSH and CDR2 LQKENI. With 2 bases removed from V and 6 bases from J, the gap between germline ends came to 13 bases. CDR3 size: 14 residues. CDR3 residues: CASSPNQQGKTQYF. The CDR3 DNA is TGTGCCAGCTCACCAAACCAACAGGGAAAGACCCAGTACTTC.

The chain couples TRBV27 to TRBJ2-5; D unclear. The J call may be in error: the DNA end matches TRBJ2-7 better. Per the germline V gene, CDR1 is MNHEY and CDR2 is SMNVEV (reference sequence). The CDR3 spans 13 residues. The CDR3 bases are TGTGCCACCACCGATTTTAGCTCCTACGAGCAGTACTTC. The encoded protein is CATTDFSSYEQYF.